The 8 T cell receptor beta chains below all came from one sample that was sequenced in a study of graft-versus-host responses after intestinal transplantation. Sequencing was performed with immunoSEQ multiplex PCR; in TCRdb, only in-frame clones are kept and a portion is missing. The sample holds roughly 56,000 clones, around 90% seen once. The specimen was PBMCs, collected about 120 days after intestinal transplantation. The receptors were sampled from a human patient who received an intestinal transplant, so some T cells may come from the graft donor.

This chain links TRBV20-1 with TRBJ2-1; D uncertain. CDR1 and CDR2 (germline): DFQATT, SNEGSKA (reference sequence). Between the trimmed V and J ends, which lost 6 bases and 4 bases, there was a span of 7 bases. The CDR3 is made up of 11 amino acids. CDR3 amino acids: CSAGKYNEQFF. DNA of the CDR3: TGCAGTGCGGGGAAATACAATGAGCAGTTCTTC.

The CDR3: CASSEGGLGTYNEQFF. CDR3 DNA: TGCGCCAGCAGTGAGGGAGGACTAGGGACCTACAATGAGCAGTTCTTC. The chain carries TRBV10-2 and TRBJ2-1, with TRBD2 matching over 7 bases. The V and J ends lost 2 bases and 2 bases, in that order; junction bases with no gene match: 6. The germline CDR1 and CDR2 sequences are WSHSY and SAAADI. This CDR3 region has 16 residues.

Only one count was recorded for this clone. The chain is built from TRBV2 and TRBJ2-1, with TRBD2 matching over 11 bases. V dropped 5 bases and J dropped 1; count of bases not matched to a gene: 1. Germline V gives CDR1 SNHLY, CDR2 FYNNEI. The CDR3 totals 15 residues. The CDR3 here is CASSLAGGSYNEQFF. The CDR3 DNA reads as TGTGCCAGCAGTCTAGCGGGGGGTTCCTACAATGAGCAGTTCTTC.

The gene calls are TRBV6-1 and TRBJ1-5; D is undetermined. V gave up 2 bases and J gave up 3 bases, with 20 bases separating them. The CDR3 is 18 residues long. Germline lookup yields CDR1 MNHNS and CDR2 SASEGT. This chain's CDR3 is CASSERVTVVLPNQPQHF. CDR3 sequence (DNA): TGTGCCAGCAGTGAACGTGTGACGGTAGTTCTCCCCAATCAGCCCCAGCATTTT.

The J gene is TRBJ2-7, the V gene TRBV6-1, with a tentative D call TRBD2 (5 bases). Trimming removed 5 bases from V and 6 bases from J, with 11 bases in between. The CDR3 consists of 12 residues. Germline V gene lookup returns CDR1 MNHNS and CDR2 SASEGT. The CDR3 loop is CASSPWAGEQYF. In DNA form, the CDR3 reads TGTGCCAGCAGTCCCTGGGCGGGCGAGCAGTACTTC.

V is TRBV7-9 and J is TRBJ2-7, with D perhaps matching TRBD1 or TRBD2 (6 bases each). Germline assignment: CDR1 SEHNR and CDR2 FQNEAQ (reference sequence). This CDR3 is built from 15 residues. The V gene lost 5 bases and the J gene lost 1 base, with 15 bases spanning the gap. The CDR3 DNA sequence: TGTGCCAGCAGCCAGACTGGCGGGACATCCTACGAGCAGTACTTC. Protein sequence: CASSQTGGTSYEQYF.

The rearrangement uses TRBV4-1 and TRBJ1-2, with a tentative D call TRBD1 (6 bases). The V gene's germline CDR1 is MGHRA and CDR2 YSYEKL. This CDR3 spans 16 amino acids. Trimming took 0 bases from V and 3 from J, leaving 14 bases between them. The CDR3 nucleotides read TGCGCCAGCAGCCAAGATCGGGGGACAAGGGACTATGGCTACACCTTC. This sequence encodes CASSQDRGTRDYGYTF.

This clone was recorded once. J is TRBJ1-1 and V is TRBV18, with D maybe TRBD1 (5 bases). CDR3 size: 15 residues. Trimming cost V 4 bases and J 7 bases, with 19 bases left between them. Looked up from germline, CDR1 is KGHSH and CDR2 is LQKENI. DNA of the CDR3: TGTGCCAGCTCACTAAAAGGGACGGATTTTATTGAAGCTTTCTTT. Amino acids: CASSLKGTDFIEAFF.